The rows below give T cell receptor beta chains drawn from one sample of a study of CD8+CD57+ T cells in acquired aplastic anemia. TCRdb reprocessed the reads with MiXCR, giving one entry per CDR3 protein. The sample gives under 200,000 distinct CDR3 sequences, less than 60% of which show up once; roughly 3.1% is in the top ten. Material: sorted CD4+, CD8+, or CD8+CD57+ T cells (not recorded which) from PBMCs. All receptors derive from a human donor with aplastic anemia. CDR3s include the opening cysteine and the closing phenylalanine or tryptophan. D genes are given only for firm matches. Size is omitted from some rows. Given values are once, few, many or a class for expanded clones.

j_call,clone_size,v_call,d_call,cdr3_aa,cdr3_nt
TRBJ2-7,.,TRBV27,TRBD2,CASSNHLAGGLSYEQYF,TGTGCCAGCAGTAACCACCTAGCGGGAGGGCTCTCCTACGAGCAGTACTTC
TRBJ1-4,many,TRBV14,.,CASSQQLNEKLFF,TGTGCCAGCAGCCAACAGTTAAATGAAAAACTGTTTTTT
TRBJ1-2,.,TRBV7-3,.,CASSLRDRLGYTF,TGTGCCAGCAGCCTCCGTGACAGGCTCGGCTACACCTTC
TRBJ1-1,.,TRBV2,.,CASSEMWDEAFF,TGTGCCAGCAGTGAAATGTGGGACGAAGCTTTCTTT
TRBJ2-7,many,TRBV11-1,TRBD2,CASSTGGSSYEQYF,TGTGCCAGCAGCACCGGGGGGAGCTCCTACGAGCAGTACTTC
TRBJ2-3,many,TRBV7-2,.,CASSWRPSTDTQYF,TGTGCCAGCAGCTGGAGGCCTAGCACAGATACGCAGTATTTT
TRBJ1-1,few,TRBV6-1,.,CASSNREGRTEAFF,TGTGCCAGCAGCAACCGGGAGGGGCGTACTGAAGCTTTCTTT
TRBJ2-7,many,TRBV6-2/TRBV6-3,TRBD1,CASSYWDDRASYEQYF,TGTGCCAGCAGTTACTGGGACGACAGGGCTTCCTACGAGCAGTACTTC
TRBJ1-4,.,TRBV7-8,TRBD1,CASSRPRDRGGEKLFF,TGTGCCAGCAGCCGGCCAAGGGACAGGGGAGGTGAAAAACTGTTTTTT
TRBJ1-2,.,TRBV7-9,.,CASRRDAYGYTF,TGTGCCAGCAGGCGGGACGCTTATGGCTACACCTTC
TRBJ2-1,.,TRBV20-1,TRBD2,CSARRRSGRGREQFF,TGCAGTGCTAGACGTCGGAGCGGGAGGGGGCGCGAGCAGTTCTTC
TRBJ2-7,many,TRBV5-1,TRBD2,CASSQTLAGSHEQYF,TGCGCCAGCAGCCAGACACTAGCGGGATCTCACGAGCAGTACTTC
TRBJ2-7,.,TRBV7-8,.,CASSLVGHEQYF,TGTGCCAGCAGCTTAGTAGGGCACGAGCAGTACTTC
TRBJ2-2,few,TRBV24-1,TRBD1,CATSDKRPGQGYAGELFF,TGTGCCACCAGTGACAAAAGACCAGGACAGGGGTATGCCGGGGAGCTGTTTTTT
TRBJ2-5,.,TRBV24-1,.,CARDVHLQETQYF,TGTGCTAGAGATGTCCACCTGCAAGAGACCCAGTACTTC
TRBJ2-7,.,TRBV5-6,.,CASSFRETYEQYF,TGTGCCAGCAGCTTCAGGGAAACCTACGAGCAGTACTTC
TRBJ2-7,.,TRBV9,TRBD1,CASSAPGTGFYEQYF,TGCGCCAGCAGTGCACCCGGGACAGGGTTCTACGAGCAGTACTTC
TRBJ2-7,few,TRBV7-3,TRBD2,CASSLMGGLAPHEQYF,TGTGCCAGCAGCTTAATGGGGGGACTAGCGCCACACGAGCAGTACTTC
TRBJ1-2,many,TRBV6-2/TRBV6-3,.,CASSYEGDGYTF,TGTGCCAGCAGTTACGAGGGGGATGGCTACACCTTC
TRBJ1-1,few,TRBV7-2,.,CASSPQSPLVAAQQEAFF,TGTGCCAGCAGCCCGCAAAGCCCCTTGGTGGCTGCTCAACAAGAAGCTTTCTTT
TRBJ2-7,few,TRBV4-2,TRBD2,CASSLGTSATYEQYF,TGTGCCAGCAGCCTCGGGACTAGCGCAACCTACGAGCAGTACTTC
TRBJ2-1,.,TRBV25-1,TRBD1,CASSARTGNEQFF,TGTGCCAGCAGTGCAAGGACAGGGAATGAGCAGTTCTTC
TRBJ2-3,.,TRBV5-4,TRBD2,CASSLDGGRGTDTQYF,TGTGCCAGCAGCTTGGACGGCGGGAGAGGCACAGATACGCAGTATTTT
TRBJ1-1,.,TRBV14,.,CASSQIGQRMNEAFF,TGTGCCAGCAGCCAAATTGGGCAACGGATGAATGAAGCTTTCTTT
TRBJ1-3,few,TRBV28,.,CASEASGNTIYF,TGTGCCAGCGAGGCCTCTGGAAACACCATATATTTT
TRBJ1-5,many,TRBV2,TRBD1,CASSRDSGGDQPQHF,TGTGCCAGCAGTAGGGACAGTGGGGGAGATCAGCCCCAGCATTTT
TRBJ1-3,many,TRBV5-1,.,CASSLDGTPGNTIYF,TGCGCCAGCAGCTTGGACGGGACCCCTGGAAACACCATATATTTT
TRBJ1-1,.,TRBV10-2,.,CASSEVQRERAFF,TGCGCCAGCAGTGAAGTACAGAGAGAACGGGCTTTCTTT
TRBJ1-5,many,TRBV3-1,TRBD1,CASSSTGAGNQPQHF,TGTGCCAGCAGCTCGACAGGGGCGGGCAATCAGCCCCAGCATTTT
TRBJ1-3,many,TRBV19,.,CASSTVLISGNTIYF,TGTGCCAGTAGCACCGTCCTAATCTCTGGAAACACCATATATTTT
TRBJ1-1,many,TRBV7-2,TRBD1,CASSFLGTANTEAFF,TGTGCCAGCAGCTTCCTCGGGACAGCGAACACTGAAGCTTTCTTT
TRBJ1-2,.,TRBV6-1,.,CASSPRTLANYGYTF,TGTGCCAGCAGCCCCCGGACACTAGCTAACTATGGCTACACCTTC
TRBJ2-7,.,TRBV10-1,.,CASSESGGAVYEQYF,TGCGCCAGCAGTGAGTCTGGGGGGGCGGTCTACGAGCAGTACTTC
TRBJ2-7,.,TRBV7-8,.,CASSPREGTAYEQYF,TGTGCCAGCAGCCCGCGTGAGGGGACCGCCTACGAGCAGTACTTC
TRBJ2-5,.,TRBV24-1,.,CATSDATEGETQYF,TGTGCCACCAGTGATGCGACAGAGGGGGAGACCCAGTACTTC
TRBJ1-1,.,TRBV2,TRBD1,CARTGQGRRVTEAFF,TGTGCCAGAACAGGACAGGGAAGAAGAGTCACTGAAGCTTTCTTT
TRBJ1-6,.,TRBV19,.,CASRHRDSPLHF,TGTGCCAGTAGGCACAGGGATTCACCCCTCCACTTT
TRBJ1-4,.,TRBV7-3,TRBD1,CASSLTGDEKLFF,TGTGCCAGCAGCTTGACAGGGGATGAAAAACTGTTTTTT
TRBJ2-1,many,TRBV9,.,CASSVGLIGGEQFF,TGTGCCAGCAGCGTAGGGCTGATTGGCGGTGAGCAGTTCTTC
TRBJ2-1,.,TRBV20-1,TRBD2,CSASLAAGTSGRPNSEQFF,TGCAGTGCTAGTTTGGCAGCCGGGACTAGCGGGAGGCCCAACAGTGAGCAGTTCTTC
TRBJ2-7,.,TRBV19,TRBD1,CASSRGQGLGYEQYF,TGTGCCAGTAGTAGGGGACAGGGCCTGGGCTACGAGCAGTACTTC
TRBJ1-1,.,TRBV20-1,.,CSTDSMNTEAFF,TGCAGCACCGACAGTATGAACACTGAAGCTTTCTTT
TRBJ2-3,.,TRBV19,TRBD1,CASDAGQGFTDTQYF,TGTGCCAGTGACGCTGGACAGGGTTTTACAGATACGCAGTATTTT
TRBJ1-1,.,TRBV7-9,.,CASSLQGTNTEAFF,TGTGCCAGCAGCTTGCAGGGAACGAACACTGAAGCTTTCTTT
TRBJ2-7,many,TRBV20-1,.,CSARDQGQVYEQYF,TGCAGTGCTAGAGATCAAGGACAAGTCTACGAGCAGTACTTC
TRBJ1-2,.,TRBV4-2,.,CASSQDLEAASNYGYTF,TGTGCCAGCAGCCAAGATCTTGAGGCAGCCTCTAACTATGGCTACACCTTC
TRBJ2-1,many,TRBV24-1,TRBD1,CATSDPGTGQEDEQFF,TGTGCCACCAGTGATCCTGGGACAGGGCAAGAAGATGAGCAGTTCTTC
TRBJ2-1,.,TRBV10-3,TRBD1,CAITDREGLNEQFF,TGTGCCATCACCGACAGGGAAGGACTCAATGAGCAGTTCTTC
TRBJ2-7,many,TRBV7-2,.,CASSPSPHEQYF,TGTGCCAGCAGCCCCTCCCCCCACGAGCAGTACTTC
TRBJ2-3,many,TRBV19,.,CASSYEGFGNTDTQYF,TGTGCCAGTAGCTATGAGGGGTTTGGGAACACAGATACGCAGTATTTT
TRBJ2-7,few,TRBV29-1,.,CSVERQNEQYF,TGCAGCGTTGAGAGACAGAACGAGCAGTACTTC
TRBJ2-7,.,TRBV7-2,TRBD2,CASSLRLARNEQYF,TGTGCCAGCAGCTTGCGACTAGCCAGGAACGAGCAGTACTTC
TRBJ2-3,many,TRBV4-2,TRBD2,CASSYRGLAFTDTQYF,TGTGCCAGCAGTTATAGGGGACTAGCATTCACAGATACGCAGTATTTT
TRBJ1-1,.,TRBV15,TRBD1,CATSRTRTGGYTEAFF,TGTGCCACCAGCAGAACCCGGACAGGGGGTTACACTGAAGCTTTCTTT
TRBJ1-3,few,TRBV27,.,CASSPEGHNRNTIYF,TGTGCCAGCAGTCCTGAGGGGCACAATAGAAACACCATATATTTT
TRBJ2-3,few,TRBV20-1,.,CSAKTDTQYF,TGCAGTGCCAAGACAGATACGCAGTATTTT
TRBJ2-3,.,TRBV29-1,.,CSVQGTDTQYF,TGCAGCGTTCAAGGCACAGATACGCAGTATTTT
TRBJ2-1,.,TRBV20-1,.,CSARDQGTYNEQFF,TGCAGTGCTAGAGATCAAGGAACCTACAATGAGCAGTTCTTC
TRBJ1-5,.,TRBV2,TRBD1,CASTAGTGSQPQHF,TGTGCCAGCACCGCCGGGACAGGGTCTCAGCCCCAGCATTTT